The 6 T cell receptor beta chains below were found in one sample sequenced in a study of blood T cell repertoires in COVID-19. TCRdb's copy holds only in-frame clones and misses some; the assay was immunoSEQ multiplex PCR. The sample contains 350,000 to 550,000 clones, 85% to 90% of which appear only once. Sequenced material: PBMCs or T cells enriched from blood (not recorded which). The receptors shown here come from a man aged 25-45 years who had recovered from COVID-19.

This clone was counted once. The chain is built from TRBV15 and TRBJ2-7, with 7 bases aligning to TRBD2. The CDR3 extends over 15 amino acids. Germline V gives CDR1 LNHNV, CDR2 YYDKDF (reference sequence). With V trimmed by 1 base and J by 0 bases, 3 bases remained unmatched. Here the CDR3 reads CATSRAAGDSYEQYF. For the CDR3, the DNA is TGTGCCACCAGCAGAGCGGCGGGAGACTCCTACGAGCAGTACTTC.

This chain connects TRBV27 to TRBJ2-7, with D possibly TRBD1 on 6 matching bases. The germline V and J ends were trimmed by 2 bases and 2 bases, with 16 bases remaining between them. The CDR3 has 16 residues. Per the germline V gene, CDR1 is MNHEY and CDR2 is SMNVEV (reference sequence). The CDR3 nucleotides read TGTGCCAGCAGTTTAAGTTGGACAGAACCTGCCTACGAGCAGTACTTC. Its protein is CASSLSWTEPAYEQYF.

V is TRBV3-1 (or the pseudogene TRBV3-2) and J is TRBJ2-2; 12 bases line up with TRBD2. Trimming took 10 bases from V and 5 from J; bases not matched to a gene: 20. CDR3 length: 19 amino acids. Germline V gene sequence: CDR1 LGHDT, CDR2 YNNKEL (reference sequence). CDR3 residues: CANQPIGLAGGPGTGELFF. DNA for the CDR3: TGTGCCAATCAACCGATCGGGCTAGCGGGAGGGCCTGGAACCGGGGAGCTGTTTTTT.

This clone was seen only once. The CDR3, as DNA: TGTGCCAGTAGCCATCCCTCTGGAAACACCATATATTTT. Amino acids: CASSHPSGNTIYF. This chain connects TRBV19 to TRBJ1-3; no firm D call. Trimming removed 6 bases at V and 0 bases at J, with 6 bases between. The CDR3 extends over 13 amino acids. In germline, CDR1 is LNHDA, CDR2 SQIVND (reference sequence).

V is TRBV10-3 and J is TRBJ2-2; possibly TRBD1 for D (6 bases). This CDR3 is 17 amino acids long. V dropped 0 bases and J dropped 4 bases, with 15 bases sitting between them. Germline V gene sequence: CDR1 ENHRY, CDR2 SYGVKD. The chain's CDR3 is CAISESGAGVGTGELFF. The CDR3 DNA is TGTGCCATCAGTGAGTCGGGAGCAGGGGTTGGCACCGGGGAGCTGTTTTTT.

V gene TRBV5-6 combines with J gene TRBJ2-7; weak D call: TRBD2 (5 bases). Germline values: CDR1 SGHDT, CDR2 YYEEEE. The germline V and J ends were trimmed by 3 bases and 1 base, with 11 bases remaining between them. The CDR3 loop spans 14 amino acids. DNA for the CDR3: TGTGCCAGCAGCTCGTGGACGGGATCCTACGAGCAGTACTTC. Its protein product is CASSSWTGSYEQYF.